This T cell receptor (beta chain) was captured in a study of multiple sclerosis patients with progressive multifocal leukoencephalopathy. CDR1 and CDR2 from the germline V gene are ENHRY and SYGVKD. The junction had 2 bases not matched to a gene; V was cut back by 2 bases and J by 2 bases. CDR3 length: 14 amino acids. Regarding this clone: The antigen remains undetermined.

Time point reported: time of PML onset. The T3 samples were drawn when PML began. Study-level results: Preferential TRBV-TRBJ pairings or common gene usage were not detected at PML.

The assay was immunoSEQ multiplex PCR, and TCRdb's table has in-frame clones only and misses some. The sample has approximately 28,000 clones; roughly 87% are singletons. This sample comprised PBMCs, obtained from a patient treated with natalizumab. This sequence originates from a woman aged 40-49 years with progressive multifocal leukoencephalopathy. V is TRBV10-3 and J is TRBJ2-7, with 8 bases that match TRBD1. The CDR3: CAISEDRGPYEQYF. The DNA of the CDR3 is TGTGCCATCAGTGAGGACAGGGGTCCCTACGAGCAGTACTTC.